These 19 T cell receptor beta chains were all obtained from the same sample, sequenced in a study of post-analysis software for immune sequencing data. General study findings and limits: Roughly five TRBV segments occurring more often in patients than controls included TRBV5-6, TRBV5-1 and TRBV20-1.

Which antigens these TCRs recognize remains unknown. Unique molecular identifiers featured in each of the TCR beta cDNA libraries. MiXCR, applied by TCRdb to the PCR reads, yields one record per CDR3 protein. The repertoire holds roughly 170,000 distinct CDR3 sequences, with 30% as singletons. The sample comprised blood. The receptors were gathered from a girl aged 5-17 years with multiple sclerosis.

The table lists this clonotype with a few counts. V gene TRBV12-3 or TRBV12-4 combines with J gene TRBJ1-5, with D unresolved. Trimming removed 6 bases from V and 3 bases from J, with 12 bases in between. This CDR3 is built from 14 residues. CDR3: CASSPAQINQPQHF. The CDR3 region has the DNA TGTGCCAGCAGCCCCGCACAGATCAATCAGCCCCAGCATTTT.

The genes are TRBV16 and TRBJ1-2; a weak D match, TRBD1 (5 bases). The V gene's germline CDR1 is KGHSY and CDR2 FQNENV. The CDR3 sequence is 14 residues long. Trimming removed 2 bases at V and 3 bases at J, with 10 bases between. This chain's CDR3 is CASSQGGGYYGYTF. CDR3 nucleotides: TGTGCCAGCAGCCAAGGTGGGGGATACTATGGCTACACCTTC.

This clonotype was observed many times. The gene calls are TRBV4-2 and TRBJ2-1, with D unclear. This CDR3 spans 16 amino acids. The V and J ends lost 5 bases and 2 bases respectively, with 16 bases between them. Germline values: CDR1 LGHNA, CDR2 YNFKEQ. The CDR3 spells CASSSRLPRPYNEQFF. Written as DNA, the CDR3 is TGTGCCAGCAGCTCTCGACTCCCCCGGCCCTACAATGAGCAGTTCTTC.

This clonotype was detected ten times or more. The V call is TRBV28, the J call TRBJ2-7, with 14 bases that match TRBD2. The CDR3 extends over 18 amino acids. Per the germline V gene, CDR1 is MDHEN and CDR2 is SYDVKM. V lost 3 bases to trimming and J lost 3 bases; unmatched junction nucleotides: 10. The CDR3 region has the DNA TGTGCCAGCAGTTTCCCCCCCGGACTAGCGGGAGGCTACTACGAGCAGTACTTC. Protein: CASSFPPGLAGGYYEQYF.

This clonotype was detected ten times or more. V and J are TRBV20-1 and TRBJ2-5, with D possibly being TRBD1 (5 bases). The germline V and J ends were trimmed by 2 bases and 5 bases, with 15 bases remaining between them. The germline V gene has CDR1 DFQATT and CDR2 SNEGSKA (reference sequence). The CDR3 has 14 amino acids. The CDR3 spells CSARPLQGWETQYF. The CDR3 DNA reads TGCAGTGCTAGACCCCTCCAGGGCTGGGAGACCCAGTACTTC.

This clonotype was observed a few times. CDR3 sequence reads: CASSPGAISFPDTQYF. CDR3 DNA sequence: TGTGCCAGCAGCCCTGGGGCGATTTCTTTCCCAGATACGCAGTATTTT. The V call is TRBV21-1, the J call TRBJ2-3; TRBD1 is the table's D call and was not checked against the DNA. TRBV21-1 is annotated as a pseudogene. This CDR3 has 16 residues.

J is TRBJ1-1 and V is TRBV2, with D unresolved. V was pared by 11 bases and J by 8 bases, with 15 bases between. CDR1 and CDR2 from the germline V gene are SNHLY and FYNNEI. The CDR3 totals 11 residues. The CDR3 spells CAGSQGSEAFF. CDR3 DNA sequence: TGTGCCGGATCCCAAGGTTCAGAAGCTTTCTTT.

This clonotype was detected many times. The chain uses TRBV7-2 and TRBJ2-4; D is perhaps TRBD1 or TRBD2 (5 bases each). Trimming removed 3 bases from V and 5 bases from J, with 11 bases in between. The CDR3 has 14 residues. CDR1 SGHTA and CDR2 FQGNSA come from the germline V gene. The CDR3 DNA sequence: TGTGCCAGCAGCTTCCGGGGCAGGGAAAACATTCAGTACTTC. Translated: CASSFRGRENIQYF. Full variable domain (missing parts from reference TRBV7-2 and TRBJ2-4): GAGVSQSPSNKVTEKGKDVELRCDPISGHTALYWYRQSLGQGLEFLIYFQGNSAPDKSGLPSDRFSAERTGGSVSTLTIQRTQQEDSAVYLCASSFRGRENIQYFGAGTRLSVL.

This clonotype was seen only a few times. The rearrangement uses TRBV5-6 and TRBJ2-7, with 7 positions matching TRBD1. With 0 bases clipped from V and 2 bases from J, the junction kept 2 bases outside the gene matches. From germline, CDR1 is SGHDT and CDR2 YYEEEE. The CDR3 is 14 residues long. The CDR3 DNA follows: TGTGCCAGCAGCTTGGGGGACAGCACCTACGAGCAGTACTTC. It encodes CASSLGDSTYEQYF.

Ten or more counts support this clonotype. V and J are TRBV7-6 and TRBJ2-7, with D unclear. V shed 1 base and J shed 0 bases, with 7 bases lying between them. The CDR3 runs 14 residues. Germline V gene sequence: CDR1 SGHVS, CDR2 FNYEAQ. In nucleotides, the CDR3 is TGTGCCAGCAGCTTAGGAGGACCCTCCTACGAGCAGTACTTC. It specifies CASSLGGPSYEQYF.

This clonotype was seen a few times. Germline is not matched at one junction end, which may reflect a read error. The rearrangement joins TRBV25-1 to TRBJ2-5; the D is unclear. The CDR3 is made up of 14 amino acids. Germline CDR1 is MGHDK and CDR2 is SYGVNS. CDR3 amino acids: CAGSEQGFQETQYF. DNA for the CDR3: TGTGCCGGCAGTGAACAAGGTTTCCAAGAGACCCAGTACTTC.

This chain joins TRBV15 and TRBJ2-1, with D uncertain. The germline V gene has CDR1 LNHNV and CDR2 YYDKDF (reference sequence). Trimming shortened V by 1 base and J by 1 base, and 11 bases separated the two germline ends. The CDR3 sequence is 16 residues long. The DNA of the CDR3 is TGTGCCACCAGCAGAGGGGTGGGCTATTCCTACAATGAGCAGTTCTTC. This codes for CATSRGVGYSYNEQFF.

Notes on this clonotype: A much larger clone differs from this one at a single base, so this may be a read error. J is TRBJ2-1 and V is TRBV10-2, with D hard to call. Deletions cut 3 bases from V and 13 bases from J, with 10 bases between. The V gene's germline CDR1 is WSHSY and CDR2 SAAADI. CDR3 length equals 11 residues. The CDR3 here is CASSDVQTQFF. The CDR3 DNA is TGCGCCAGCAGTGACGTACAGACCCAGTTCTTC.

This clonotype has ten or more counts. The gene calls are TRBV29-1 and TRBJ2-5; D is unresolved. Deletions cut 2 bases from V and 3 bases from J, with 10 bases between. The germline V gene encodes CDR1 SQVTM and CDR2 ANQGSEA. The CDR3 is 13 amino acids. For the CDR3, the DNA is TGCAGCGTTGAACCTATTCAAGAAGAGACCCAGTACTTC. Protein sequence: CSVEPIQEETQYF. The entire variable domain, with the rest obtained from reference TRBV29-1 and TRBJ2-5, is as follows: SAVISQKPSRDICQRGTSLTIQCQVDSQVTMMFWYRQQPGQSLTLIATANQGSEATYESGFVIDKFPISRPNLTFSTLTVSNMSPEDSSIYLCSVEPIQEETQYFGPGTRLLVL.

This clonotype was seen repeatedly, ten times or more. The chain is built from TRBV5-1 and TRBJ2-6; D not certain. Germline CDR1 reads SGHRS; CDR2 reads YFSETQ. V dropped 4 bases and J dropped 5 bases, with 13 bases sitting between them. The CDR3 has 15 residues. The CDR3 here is CASSSDTGRANVLTF. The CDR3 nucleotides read TGCGCCAGCAGCAGCGACACGGGTCGGGCCAACGTCCTGACTTTC.

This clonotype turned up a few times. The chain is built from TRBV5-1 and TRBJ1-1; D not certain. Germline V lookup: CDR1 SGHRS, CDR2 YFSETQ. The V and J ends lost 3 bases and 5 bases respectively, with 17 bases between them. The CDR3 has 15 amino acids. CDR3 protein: CASSYVAPEATEAFF. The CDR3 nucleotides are TGCGCCAGCAGCTACGTGGCCCCGGAAGCGACTGAAGCTTTCTTT.

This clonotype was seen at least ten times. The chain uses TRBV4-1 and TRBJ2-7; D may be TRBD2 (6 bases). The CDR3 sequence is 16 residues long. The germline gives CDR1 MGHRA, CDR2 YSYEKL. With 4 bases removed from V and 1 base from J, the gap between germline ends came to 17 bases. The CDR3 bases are TGCGCCAGCAGCCCCGTTCAGCGGGCCTCTTCCTACGAGCAGTACTTC. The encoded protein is CASSPVQRASSYEQYF.

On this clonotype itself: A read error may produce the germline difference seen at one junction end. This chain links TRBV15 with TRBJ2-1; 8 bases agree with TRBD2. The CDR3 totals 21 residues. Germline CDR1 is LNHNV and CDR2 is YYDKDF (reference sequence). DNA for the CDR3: TGTGCCACCAGCAGAGGTGGAGGTGGCGGGAGGATGAGAAACGGGTACAGTGAGCAGTTCTTC. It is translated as CATSRGGGGGRMRNGYSEQFF. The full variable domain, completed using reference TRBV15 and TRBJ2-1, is DAMVIQNPRYQVTQFGKPVTLSCSQTLNHNVMYWYQQKSSQAPKLLFHYYDKDFNNEADTPDNFQSRRPNTSFCFLDIRSPGLGDTAMYLCATSRGGGGGRMRNGYSEQFFGPGTRLTVL.

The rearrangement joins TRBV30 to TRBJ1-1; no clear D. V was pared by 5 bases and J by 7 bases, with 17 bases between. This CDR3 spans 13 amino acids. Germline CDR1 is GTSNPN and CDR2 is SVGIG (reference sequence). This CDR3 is CAWLKGVGHEAFF. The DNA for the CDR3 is TGTGCCTGGCTGAAGGGCGTTGGGCATGAAGCTTTCTTT. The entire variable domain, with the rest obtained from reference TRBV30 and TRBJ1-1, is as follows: SQTIHQWPATLVQPVGSPLSLECTVEGTSNPNLYWYRQAAGRGLQLLFYSVGIGQISSEVPQNLSASRPQDRQFILSSKKLLLSDSGFYLCAWLKGVGHEAFFGQGTRLTVV.